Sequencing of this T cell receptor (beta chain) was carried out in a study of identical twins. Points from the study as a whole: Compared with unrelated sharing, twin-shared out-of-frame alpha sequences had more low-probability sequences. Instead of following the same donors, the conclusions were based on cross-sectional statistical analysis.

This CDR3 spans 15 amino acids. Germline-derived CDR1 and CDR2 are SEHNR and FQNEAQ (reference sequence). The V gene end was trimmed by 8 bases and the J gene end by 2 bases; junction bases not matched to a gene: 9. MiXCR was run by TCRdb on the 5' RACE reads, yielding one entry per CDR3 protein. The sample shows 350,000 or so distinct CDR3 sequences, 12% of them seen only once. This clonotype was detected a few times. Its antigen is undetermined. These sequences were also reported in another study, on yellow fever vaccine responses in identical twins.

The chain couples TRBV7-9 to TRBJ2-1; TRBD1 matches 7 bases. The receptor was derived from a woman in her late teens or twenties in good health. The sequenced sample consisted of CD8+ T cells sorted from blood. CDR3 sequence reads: CASRVEGAPYNEQFF. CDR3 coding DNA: TGTGCCAGCCGGGTCGAGGGGGCGCCCTACAATGAGCAGTTCTTC.